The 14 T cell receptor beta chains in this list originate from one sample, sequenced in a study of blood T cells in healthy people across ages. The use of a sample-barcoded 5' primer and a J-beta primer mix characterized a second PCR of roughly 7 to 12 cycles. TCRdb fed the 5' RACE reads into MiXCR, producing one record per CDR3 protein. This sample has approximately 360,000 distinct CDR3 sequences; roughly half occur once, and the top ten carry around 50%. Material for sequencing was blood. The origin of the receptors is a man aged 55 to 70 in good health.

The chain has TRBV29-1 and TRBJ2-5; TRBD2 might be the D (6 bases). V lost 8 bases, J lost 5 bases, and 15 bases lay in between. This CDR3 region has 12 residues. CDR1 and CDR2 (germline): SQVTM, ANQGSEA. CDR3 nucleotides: TGCAGCATTAGGCGGGGAAGGGAGACCCAGTACTTC. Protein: CSIRRGRETQYF.

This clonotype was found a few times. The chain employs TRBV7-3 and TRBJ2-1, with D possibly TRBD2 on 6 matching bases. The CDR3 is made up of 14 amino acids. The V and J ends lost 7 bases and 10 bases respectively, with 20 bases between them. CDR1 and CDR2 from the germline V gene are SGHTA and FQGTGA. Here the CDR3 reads CASKVAPTGGEQFF. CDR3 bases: TGTGCCAGCAAGGTGGCGCCAACCGGAGGGGAGCAGTTCTTC.

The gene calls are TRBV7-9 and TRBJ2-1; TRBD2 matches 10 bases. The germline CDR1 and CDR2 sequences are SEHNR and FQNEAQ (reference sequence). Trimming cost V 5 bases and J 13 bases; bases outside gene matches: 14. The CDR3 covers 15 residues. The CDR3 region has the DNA TGTGCCAGCAGCCATCAAATAAGGCAGCGGGGGGGCCAGTTCTTC. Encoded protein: CASSHQIRQRGGQFF. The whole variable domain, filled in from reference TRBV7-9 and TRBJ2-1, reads DTGVSQNPRHKITKRGQNVTFRCDPISEHNRLYWYRQTLGQGPEFLTYFQNEAQLEKSRLLSDRFSAERPKGSFSTLEIQRTEQGDSAMYLCASSHQIRQRGGQFFGPGTRLTVL.

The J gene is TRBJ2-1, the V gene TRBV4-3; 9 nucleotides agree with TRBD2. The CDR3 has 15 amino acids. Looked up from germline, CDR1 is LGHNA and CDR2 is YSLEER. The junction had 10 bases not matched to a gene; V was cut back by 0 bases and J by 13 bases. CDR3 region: CASSQDIASGTLQFF. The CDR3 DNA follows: TGCGCCAGCAGCCAAGATATAGCTAGCGGGACCCTTCAGTTCTTC.

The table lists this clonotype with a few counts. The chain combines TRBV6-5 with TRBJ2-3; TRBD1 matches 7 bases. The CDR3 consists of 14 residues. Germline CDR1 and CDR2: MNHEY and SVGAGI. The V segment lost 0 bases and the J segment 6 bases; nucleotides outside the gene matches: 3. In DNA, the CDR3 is TGTGCCAGCAGTTACTCAGGGGGCAAGGATACGCAGTATTTT. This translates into CASSYSGGKDTQYF.

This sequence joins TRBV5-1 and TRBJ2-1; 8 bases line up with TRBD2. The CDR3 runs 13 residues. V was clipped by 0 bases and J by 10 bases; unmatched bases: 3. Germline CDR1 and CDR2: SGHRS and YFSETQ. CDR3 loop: CASSLVVAGEQFF. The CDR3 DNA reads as TGCGCCAGCAGCTTGGTGGTAGCGGGGGAGCAGTTCTTC.

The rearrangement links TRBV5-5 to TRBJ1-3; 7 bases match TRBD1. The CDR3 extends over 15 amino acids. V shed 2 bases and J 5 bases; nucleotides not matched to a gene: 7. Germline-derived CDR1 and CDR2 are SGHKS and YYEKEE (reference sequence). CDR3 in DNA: TGTGCCAGCAGCTTCACAGGGGATTCCAGAAACACCATATATTTT. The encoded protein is CASSFTGDSRNTIYF.

Written as DNA, the CDR3 is TGTGCCAGCAACAACAGGGGTCCAGCCTACGAGCAGTACTTC. Protein product: CASNNRGPAYEQYF. This chain connects TRBV28 to TRBJ2-7, with TRBD1 matching 7 bases. CDR1 and CDR2 from the germline V gene are MDHEN and SYDVKM. CDR3 length equals 14 residues. V lost 7 bases, J lost 2 bases, and 8 bases stayed unmatched.

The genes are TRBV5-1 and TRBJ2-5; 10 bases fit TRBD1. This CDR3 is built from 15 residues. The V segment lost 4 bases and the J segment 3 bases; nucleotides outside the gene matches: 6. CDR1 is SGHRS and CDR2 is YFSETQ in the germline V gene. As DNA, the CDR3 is TGCGCCAGCAGCAGCGCGACAGGGGGCAAAGAGACCCAGTACTTC. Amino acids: CASSSATGGKETQYF.

CDR3 residues: CASSYRTGDNYGYTF. DNA for the CDR3: TGTGCCAGCAGTTACCGGACAGGGGATAACTATGGCTACACCTTC. The chain recombines TRBV6-2 or TRBV6-3 with TRBJ1-2, with 9 bases aligning to TRBD1. With V trimmed by 2 bases and J by 1 base, 2 bases remained unmatched. This CDR3 is built from 15 residues. Germline V CDR1 and CDR2: MNHEY, SVGEGT.

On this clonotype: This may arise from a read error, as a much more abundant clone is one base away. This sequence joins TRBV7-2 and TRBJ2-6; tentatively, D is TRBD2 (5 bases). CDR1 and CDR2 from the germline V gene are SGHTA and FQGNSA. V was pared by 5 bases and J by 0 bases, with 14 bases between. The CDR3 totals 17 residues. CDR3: CASSPSPRNSGANVLTF. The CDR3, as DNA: TGTGCCAGCAGCCCTAGCCCCAGAAACTCTGGGGCCAACGTCCTGACTTTC.

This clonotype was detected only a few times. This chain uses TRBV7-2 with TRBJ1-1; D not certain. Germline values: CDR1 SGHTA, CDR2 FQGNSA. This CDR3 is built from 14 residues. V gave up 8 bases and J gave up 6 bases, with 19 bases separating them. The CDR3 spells CASGPGGRSSEAFF. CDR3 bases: TGTGCCAGCGGACCGGGAGGCCGTAGTTCTGAAGCTTTCTTT.

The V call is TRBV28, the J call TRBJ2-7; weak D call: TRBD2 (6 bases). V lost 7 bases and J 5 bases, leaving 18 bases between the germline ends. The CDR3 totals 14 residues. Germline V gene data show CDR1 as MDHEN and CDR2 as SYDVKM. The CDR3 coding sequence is TGTGCCAGCAACAGCGGCGGGACGTCCAACGAGCAGTACTTC. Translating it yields CASNSGGTSNEQYF.

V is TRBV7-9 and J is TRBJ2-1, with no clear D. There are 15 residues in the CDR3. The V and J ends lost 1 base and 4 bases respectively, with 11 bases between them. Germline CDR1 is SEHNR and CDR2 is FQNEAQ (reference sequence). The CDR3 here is CASSLVTRSYNEQFF. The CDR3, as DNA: TGTGCCAGCAGCTTAGTTACTCGGTCGTACAATGAGCAGTTCTTC.